The rows below give T cell receptor beta chains drawn from one sample of a study of vaccination and CD4 T cells after COVID-19. Via MiXCR, TCRdb re-called the PCR reads, giving one row per CDR3 protein. This table has approximately 2,000 distinct CDR3 sequences, 60% appearing once. These receptors' targets are unknown. The sample taken for sequencing was CD4+ T cells from blood, cultured in vitro. The origin of the receptors is a human donor in good health. Each CDR3 is given with its conserved first and last residue. The order of the fields is V gene, clone size, D gene, J gene, CDR3 protein, CDR3 DNA. The D gene is left open where the match is weak. For some rows the clone size is stated as once, few or many, or as a class when expanded; others skip it.

V: TRBV2
size: -
D: -
J: TRBJ1-1
CDR3: CASNFGFRGIITEAFF
DNA: TGTGCCAGCAACTTCGGGTTTCGGGGAATAATCACTGAAGCTTTCTTT

V: TRBV20-1
size: -
D: TRBD1
J: TRBJ2-2
CDR3: CSATRETGWNTGEPFF
DNA: TGCAGTGCTACTAGGGAGACAGGGTGGAACACCGGGGAGCCGTTTTTT

V: TRBV25-1
size: -
D: -
J: TRBJ2-7
CDR3: CASSESALQQYF
DNA: TGTGCCAGCAGTGAATCTGCGCTACAGCAGTACTTC

V: TRBV2
size: -
D: TRBD1
J: TRBJ2-7
CDR3: CASSRTGSSYEQYF
DNA: TGTGCCAGCAGTCGGACAGGGAGCTCCTACGAGCAGTACTTC

V: TRBV7-3
size: -
D: -
J: TRBJ2-7
CDR3: CASSLTRYEQYF
DNA: TGTGCCAGCAGCTTAACTCGGTACGAGCAGTACTTC

V: TRBV6-1
size: -
D: -
J: TRBJ2-7
CDR3: CASKGGASYEQYF
DNA: TGTGCCAGCAAGGGGGGCGCCTCCTACGAGCAGTACTTC

V: TRBV19
size: few
D: -
J: TRBJ2-3
CDR3: CASRLSGDTQYF
DNA: TGTGCCAGTAGGCTATCGGGCGATACGCAGTATTTT

V: TRBV20-1
size: -
D: -
J: TRBJ1-2
CDR3: CSASGAVTNYGYTF
DNA: TGCAGTGCTAGTGGGGCAGTTACTAACTATGGCTACACCTTC

V: TRBV6-2/TRBV6-3
size: few
D: TRBD1
J: TRBJ1-5
CDR3: CASSHGNRGYQPQHF
DNA: TGTGCCAGCTCCCATGGGAACAGGGGATATCAGCCCCAGCATTTT

V: TRBV2
size: -
D: -
J: TRBJ1-3
CDR3: CASSVPSRGGNTIYF
DNA: TGTGCCAGCAGTGTACCGTCCCGGGGGGGAAACACCATATATTTT

V: TRBV18
size: once
D: -
J: TRBJ2-4
CDR3: CASSPPGPGNIQYF
DNA: TGTGCCAGCTCACCACCGGGACCTGGCAACATTCAGTACTTC

V: TRBV10-3
size: -
D: -
J: TRBJ1-2
CDR3: CAISEYRDGYTF
DNA: TGTGCCATCAGTGAGTACAGGGATGGCTACACCTTC

V: TRBV19
size: -
D: -
J: TRBJ1-5
CDR3: CASSIRGAYQPQHF
DNA: TGTGCCAGTAGTATAAGAGGGGCGTATCAGCCCCAGCATTTT

V: TRBV2
size: -
D: -
J: TRBJ1-1
CDR3: CASRTSGGTEAFF
DNA: TGTGCCAGCAGAACGTCGGGGGGAACTGAAGCTTTCTTT

V: TRBV20-1
size: -
D: -
J: TRBJ2-3
CDR3: CSARAGTADTQYF
DNA: TGCAGTGCTAGAGCCGGGACTGCAGATACGCAGTATTTT

V: TRBV6-1
size: few
D: -
J: TRBJ1-2
CDR3: CASSEVMGGDYGYTF
DNA: TGTGCCAGCAGTGAAGTGATGGGTGGCGACTATGGCTACACCTTC

V: TRBV4-3
size: -
D: TRBD2
J: TRBJ2-5
CDR3: CASSQEGLAGGETQYF
DNA: TGCGCCAGCAGCCAAGAGGGACTAGCGGGGGGAGAGACCCAGTACTTC

V: TRBV28
size: -
D: -
J: TRBJ1-2
CDR3: CASSFPTVPGYTF
DNA: TGTGCCAGCAGTTTCCCGACAGTTCCTGGCTACACCTTC

V: TRBV11-3
size: few
D: TRBD1
J: TRBJ2-2
CDR3: CASSEEVWGQGSTGELFF
DNA: TGTGCCAGCAGCGAAGAAGTCTGGGGACAGGGATCCACCGGGGAGCTGTTTTTT

V: TRBV19
size: -
D: -
J: TRBJ1-5
CDR3: CASSPTQLSYPPQHF
DNA: TGTGCCAGTAGTCCCACTCAGCTCAGCTATCCGCCTCAGCATTTT

V: TRBV7-6
size: large
D: -
J: TRBJ1-5
CDR3: CASSLSGDLGNQPQHF
DNA: TGTGCCAGCAGCTTGTCAGGGGATCTCGGCAATCAGCCCCAGCATTTT

V: TRBV27
size: -
D: -
J: TRBJ2-6
CDR3: CASEPFRGRDSGANVLTF
DNA: TGTGCCAGCGAACCTTTTCGGGGCAGAGACTCTGGGGCCAACGTCCTGACTTTC

V: TRBV7-2
size: -
D: TRBD2
J: TRBJ2-2
CDR3: CASSPASPGLGTGELFF
DNA: TGTGCCAGCAGCCCAGCCTCGCCGGGACTAGGCACCGGGGAGCTGTTTTTT

V: TRBV7-2
size: -
D: TRBD2
J: TRBJ2-7
CDR3: CASSLVSGGRNEQYF
DNA: TGTGCCAGCAGCTTAGTTAGCGGGGGGAGGAACGAGCAGTACTTC

V: TRBV12-3/TRBV12-4
size: few
D: TRBD2
J: TRBJ2-5
CDR3: CASSFWLAGGGETQYF
DNA: TGTGCCAGCAGTTTCTGGCTAGCGGGAGGAGGAGAGACCCAGTACTTC

V: TRBV20-1
size: -
D: TRBD1
J: TRBJ1-2
CDR3: CSARTGWDGYTF
DNA: TGCAGTGCAAGGACAGGTTGGGATGGCTACACCTTC

V: TRBV20-1
size: -
D: -
J: TRBJ1-1
CDR3: CISRGGTIAEAFF
DNA: TGCATCTCGCGGGGGGGGACAATTGCTGAAGCTTTCTTT

V: TRBV6-2/TRBV6-3
size: -
D: -
J: TRBJ2-2
CDR3: CASSGVGPNTGELFF
DNA: TGTGCCAGCAGTGGGGTGGGGCCGAACACCGGGGAGCTGTTTTTT

V: TRBV5-4
size: -
D: TRBD1
J: TRBJ1-1
CDR3: CASSPGQGNTEAFF
DNA: TGTGCCAGCAGCCCCGGACAGGGGAACACTGAAGCTTTCTTT

V: TRBV20-1
size: -
D: -
J: TRBJ1-6
CDR3: CSAAHNSPLHF
DNA: TGCAGTGCAGCACATAATTCACCCCTCCACTTT

V: TRBV7-2
size: -
D: -
J: TRBJ1-6
CDR3: CASSLEAGRNSPLHF
DNA: TGTGCCAGCAGCTTAGAAGCCGGACGTAATTCACCCCTCCACTTT

V: TRBV7-9
size: -
D: TRBD1
J: TRBJ2-5
CDR3: CASSLRTGQETQYF
DNA: TGTGCCAGCAGCTTAAGGACAGGCCAAGAGACCCAGTACTTC

V: TRBV2
size: once
D: -
J: TRBJ2-5
CDR3: CASSTPGLQETQYF
DNA: TGTGCCAGCAGCACCCCGGGACTCCAAGAGACCCAGTACTTC

V: TRBV19
size: -
D: -
J: TRBJ2-7
CDR3: CASSALQAGSTYEQYF
DNA: TGTGCCAGTAGTGCCCTCCAGGCAGGGAGTACCTACGAGCAGTACTTC

V: TRBV9
size: -
D: -
J: TRBJ2-3
CDR3: CASSVGPGTSGDTQYF
DNA: TGTGCCAGCAGCGTAGGTCCCGGGACGTCGGGGGATACGCAGTATTTT

V: TRBV15
size: -
D: -
J: TRBJ1-6
CDR3: CATSPLGGRQDQDSPLHF
DNA: TGTGCCACCAGCCCCTTGGGGGGGAGACAGGATCAAGATTCACCCCTCCACTTT

V: TRBV20-1
size: few
D: -
J: TRBJ1-2
CDR3: CSGSESGYTF
DNA: TGCAGCGGGTCTGAGAGTGGCTACACCTTC

V: TRBV5-4
size: -
D: TRBD1
J: TRBJ1-1
CDR3: CASSRDRGLGNTEAFF
DNA: TGTGCCAGCAGCAGGGACAGGGGGCTCGGGAACACTGAAGCTTTCTTT

V: TRBV2
size: -
D: -
J: TRBJ2-7
CDR3: CASLLGEQYF
DNA: TGTGCCAGCCTTCTCGGGGAGCAGTACTTC

V: TRBV27
size: -
D: -
J: TRBJ1-2
CDR3: CASRQDFNYGYTF
DNA: TGTGCCAGCAGACAGGATTTCAACTATGGCTACACCTTC

V: TRBV7-9
size: few
D: -
J: TRBJ2-7
CDR3: CASSLRDGASYEQYF
DNA: TGTGCCAGCAGCTTAAGGGACGGAGCCTCCTACGAGCAGTACTTC

V: TRBV6-4
size: -
D: -
J: TRBJ1-2
CDR3: CASISRVRGYGYTF
DNA: TGTGCCAGCATCTCCAGGGTCCGGGGCTATGGCTACACCTTC

V: TRBV7-2
size: few
D: TRBD1
J: TRBJ1-1
CDR3: CASSSLGTGGLAEAFF
DNA: TGTGCCAGCAGCTCCCTTGGGACAGGAGGACTCGCTGAAGCTTTCTTT

V: TRBV10-3
size: -
D: TRBD1
J: TRBJ2-2
CDR3: CAARDRENTGELFF
DNA: TGTGCCGCCAGGGACAGGGAGAACACCGGGGAGCTGTTTTTT

V: TRBV15
size: -
D: -
J: TRBJ1-6
CDR3: CATSKGRRTLGNSPLHF
DNA: TGTGCCACCAGCAAGGGTCGGCGGACCCTTGGTAATTCACCCCTCCACTTT